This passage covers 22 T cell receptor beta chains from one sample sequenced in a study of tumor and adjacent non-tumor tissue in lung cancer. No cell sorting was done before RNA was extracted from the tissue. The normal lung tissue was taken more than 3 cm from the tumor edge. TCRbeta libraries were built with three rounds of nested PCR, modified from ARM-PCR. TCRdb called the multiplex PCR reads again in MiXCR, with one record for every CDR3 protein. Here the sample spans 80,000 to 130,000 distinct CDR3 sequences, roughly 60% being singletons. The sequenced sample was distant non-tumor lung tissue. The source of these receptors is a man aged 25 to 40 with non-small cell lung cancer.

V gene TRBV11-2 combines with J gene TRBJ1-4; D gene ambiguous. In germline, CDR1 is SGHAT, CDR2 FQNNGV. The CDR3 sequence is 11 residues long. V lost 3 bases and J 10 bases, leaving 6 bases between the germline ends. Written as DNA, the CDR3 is TGTGCCAGCAGCTTGGGTGGAAAACTGTTTTTT. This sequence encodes CASSLGGKLFF.

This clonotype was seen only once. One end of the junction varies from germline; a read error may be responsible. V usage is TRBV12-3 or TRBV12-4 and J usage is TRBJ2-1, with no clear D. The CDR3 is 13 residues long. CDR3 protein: CASCLRRLAEEFF. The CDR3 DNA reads TGTGCCAGCTGTTTAAGACGTCTCGCTGAGGAGTTCTTC.

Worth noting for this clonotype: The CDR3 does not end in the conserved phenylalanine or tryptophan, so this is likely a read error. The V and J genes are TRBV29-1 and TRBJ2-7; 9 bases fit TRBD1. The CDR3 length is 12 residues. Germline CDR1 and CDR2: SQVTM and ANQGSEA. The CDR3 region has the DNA TGCAGCGTTGGGACAGGGGCCTACAAGCAGTACCTC. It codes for CSVGTGAYKQYL.

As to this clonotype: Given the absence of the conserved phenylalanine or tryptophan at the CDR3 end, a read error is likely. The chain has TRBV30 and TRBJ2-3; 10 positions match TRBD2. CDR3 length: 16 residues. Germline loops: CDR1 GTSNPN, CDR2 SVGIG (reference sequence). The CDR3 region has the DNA TGTACCTGGATACCCGGACTAGCGGCTAGCACAGATACGCAGTATTCT. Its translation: CTWIPGLAASTDTQYS.

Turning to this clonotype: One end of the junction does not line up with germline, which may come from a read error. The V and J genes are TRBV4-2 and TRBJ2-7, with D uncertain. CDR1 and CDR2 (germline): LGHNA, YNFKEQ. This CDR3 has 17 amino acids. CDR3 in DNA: TGTGCCAGCAGCCAAGATCTTAGAGGTCCTACCCCCTACGAGCAGTACTTT. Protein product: CASSQDLRGPTPYEQYF.

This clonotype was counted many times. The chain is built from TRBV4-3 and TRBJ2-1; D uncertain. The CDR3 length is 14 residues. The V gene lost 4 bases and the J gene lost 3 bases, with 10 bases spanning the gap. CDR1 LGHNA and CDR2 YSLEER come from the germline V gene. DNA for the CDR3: TGCGCCAGCAGCCTTAGTGGGGTCTACAATGAGCAGTTCTTC. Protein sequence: CASSLSGVYNEQFF.

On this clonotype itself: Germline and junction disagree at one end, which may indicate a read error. The CDR3 coding sequence is TGTGCCAGCAGGTGGATAGGGAACTACGAGCAATACTTC. Protein sequence: CASRWIGNYEQYF. This rearrangement joins TRBV12-3 or TRBV12-4 to TRBJ2-7, with D unresolved. The CDR3 runs to 13 residues.

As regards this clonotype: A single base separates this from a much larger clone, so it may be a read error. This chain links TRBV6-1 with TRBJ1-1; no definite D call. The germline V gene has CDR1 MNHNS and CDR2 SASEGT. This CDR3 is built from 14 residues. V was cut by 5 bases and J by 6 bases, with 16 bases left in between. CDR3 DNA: TGTGCCAGCAGTCAGTGGACGGGGTTGCCTGAAGCTTTCTTT. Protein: CASSQWTGLPEAFF.

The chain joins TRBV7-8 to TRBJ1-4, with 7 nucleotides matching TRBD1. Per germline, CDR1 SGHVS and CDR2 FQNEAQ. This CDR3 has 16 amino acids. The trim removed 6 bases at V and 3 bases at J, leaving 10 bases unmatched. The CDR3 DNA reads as TGTGCCAGCAGTTACGGACAGGATTTCTCTAATGAAAAACTGTTTTTT. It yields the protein CASSYGQDFSNEKLFF.

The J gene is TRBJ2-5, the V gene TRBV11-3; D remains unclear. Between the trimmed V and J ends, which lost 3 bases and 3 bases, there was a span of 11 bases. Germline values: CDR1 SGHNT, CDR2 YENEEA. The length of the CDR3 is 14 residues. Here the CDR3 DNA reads TGTGCCAGCAGCTTGGCACTTGCCAAAGAGACCCAGTACTTC. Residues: CASSLALAKETQYF.

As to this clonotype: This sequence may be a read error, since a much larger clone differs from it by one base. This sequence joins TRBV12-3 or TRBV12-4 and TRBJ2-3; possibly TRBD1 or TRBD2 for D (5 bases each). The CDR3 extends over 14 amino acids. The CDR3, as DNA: TGTGCCAACAGTTCACCGGGGACGCGGGATACGCAGTATTTT. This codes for CANSSPGTRDTQYF.

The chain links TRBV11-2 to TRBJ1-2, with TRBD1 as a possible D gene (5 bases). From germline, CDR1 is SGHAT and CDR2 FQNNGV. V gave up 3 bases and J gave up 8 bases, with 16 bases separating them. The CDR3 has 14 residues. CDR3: CASSFQGPPIGYTF. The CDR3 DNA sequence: TGTGCCAGCAGCTTTCAGGGCCCCCCTATCGGCTACACCTTC.

The CDR3 reads CASTVTGTGGRGYTF. CDR3 bases: TGTGCCAGCACCGTCACCGGGACAGGCGGGCGTGGCTACACCTTC. The chain has TRBV28 and TRBJ1-2; 8 bases fit TRBD1. The CDR3 spans 15 residues. From germline, CDR1 is MDHEN and CDR2 SYDVKM. J gave up 7 bases and V 7 bases, and 14 bases lay outside the gene matches.

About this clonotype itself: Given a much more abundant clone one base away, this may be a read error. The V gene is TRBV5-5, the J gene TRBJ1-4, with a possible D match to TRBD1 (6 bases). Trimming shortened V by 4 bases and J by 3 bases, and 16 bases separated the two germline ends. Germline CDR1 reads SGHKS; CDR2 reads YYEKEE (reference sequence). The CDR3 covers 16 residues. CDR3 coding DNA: TGTGCCAGCAGCACCGCCGTGGCAGGGGCTAATGAAAAACTGTTTTTT. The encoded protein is CASSTAVAGANEKLFF.

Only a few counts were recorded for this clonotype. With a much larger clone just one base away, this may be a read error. The CDR3 here is CNARSGGDGNTIYF. The CDR3 bases are TGCAATGCTAGATCCGGAGGGGACGGAAACACCATATATTTT. V gene TRBV20-1 combines with J gene TRBJ1-3; perhaps TRBD1 as D (5 bases). The CDR3 has 14 residues. Germline CDR1 DFQATT, CDR2 SNEGSKA (reference sequence).

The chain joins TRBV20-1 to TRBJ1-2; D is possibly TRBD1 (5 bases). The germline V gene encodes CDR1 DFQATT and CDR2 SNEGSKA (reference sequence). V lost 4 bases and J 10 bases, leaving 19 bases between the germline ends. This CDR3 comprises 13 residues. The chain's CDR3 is CSANTAGVRDYTF. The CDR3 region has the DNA TGCAGTGCTAATACAGCGGGGGTGCGGGACTACACCTTC.

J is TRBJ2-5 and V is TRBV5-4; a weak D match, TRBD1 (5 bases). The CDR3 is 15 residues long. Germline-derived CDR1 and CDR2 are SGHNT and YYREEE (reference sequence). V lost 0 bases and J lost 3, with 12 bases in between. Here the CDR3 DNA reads TGTGCCAGCAGCTTGGCTTTAGTAGGGGAAGAGACCCAGTACTTC. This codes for CASSLALVGEETQYF.

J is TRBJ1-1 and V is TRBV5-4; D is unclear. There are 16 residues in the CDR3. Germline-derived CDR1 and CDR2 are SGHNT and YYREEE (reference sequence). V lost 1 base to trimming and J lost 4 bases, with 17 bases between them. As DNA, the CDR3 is TGTGCCAGCAGCTTGAAATTTCCGGTAGTGAGCACTGAAGCTTTCTTT. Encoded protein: CASSLKFPVVSTEAFF.

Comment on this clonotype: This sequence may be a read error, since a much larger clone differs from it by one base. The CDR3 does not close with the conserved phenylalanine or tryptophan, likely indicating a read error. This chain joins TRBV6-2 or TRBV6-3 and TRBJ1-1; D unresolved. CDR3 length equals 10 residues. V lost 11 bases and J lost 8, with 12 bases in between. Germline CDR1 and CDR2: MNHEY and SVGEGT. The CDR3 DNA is TGTGCCTCCGGGCACCCCGAAGCTTTCTCT. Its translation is CASGHPEAFS.

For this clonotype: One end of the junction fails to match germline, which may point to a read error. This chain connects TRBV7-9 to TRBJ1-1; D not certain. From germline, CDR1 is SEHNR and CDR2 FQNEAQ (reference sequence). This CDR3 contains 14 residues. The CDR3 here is CASSSGGVNTEAFF. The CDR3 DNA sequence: TGTGCTAGCAGTAGCGGAGGAGTGAACACTGAAGCTTTCTTT.

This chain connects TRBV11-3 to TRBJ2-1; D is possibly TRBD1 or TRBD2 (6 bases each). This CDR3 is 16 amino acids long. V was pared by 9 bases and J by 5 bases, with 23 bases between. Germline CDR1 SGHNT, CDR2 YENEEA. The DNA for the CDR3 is TGTGCCAGTAGTTCCTGGGGGGCCCCTCCCCACAATGAGCAGTTCTTC. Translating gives CASSSWGAPPHNEQFF.

CDR3 bases: TGTGCCAGCAGTTACTCGTCGGGACAGGGCTACCTAAGCTCCTACAATGAGTGGTTCTTC. Its translation is CASSYSSGQGYLSSYNEWFF. This rearrangement joins TRBV6-2 or TRBV6-3 to TRBJ2-1; 9 nucleotides agree with TRBD1. CDR3 length equals 20 residues. The V and J ends lost 0 bases and 15 bases, in that order; junction bases with no gene match: 27. Germline V CDR1 and CDR2: MNHEY, SVGEGT.